This entry features one T cell receptor (beta chain) sequence. Its antigen is unknown. The data originate from a study of T cell responses to AZD1222 COVID-19 vaccine. Findings and limits, study-wide: There were repertoire samples only from the period after the peak T cell response.

Assay used: immunoSEQ multiplex PCR; TCRdb lists only in-frame clones, some missing. The sample shows 130,000 to 150,000 clones, 85% to 95% of them seen only once. Sequenced here: peripheral blood, sampled after recovery from COVID-19. The TCR sequence derives from an adult who had recovered from COVID-19.

The CDR3 sequence: CASSRTSGTRINEQFF. CDR3 nucleotides: TGTGCCAGTAGTCGCACCTCCGGGACTAGAATCAATGAGCAGTTCTTC. The chain is built from TRBV19 and TRBJ2-1, with 8 bases fitting TRBD2. The CDR3 is made up of 16 amino acids. CDR1 is LNHDA and CDR2 is SQIVND in the germline V gene (reference sequence). J was trimmed by 6 bases and V by 5 bases; bases with no gene match: 12.